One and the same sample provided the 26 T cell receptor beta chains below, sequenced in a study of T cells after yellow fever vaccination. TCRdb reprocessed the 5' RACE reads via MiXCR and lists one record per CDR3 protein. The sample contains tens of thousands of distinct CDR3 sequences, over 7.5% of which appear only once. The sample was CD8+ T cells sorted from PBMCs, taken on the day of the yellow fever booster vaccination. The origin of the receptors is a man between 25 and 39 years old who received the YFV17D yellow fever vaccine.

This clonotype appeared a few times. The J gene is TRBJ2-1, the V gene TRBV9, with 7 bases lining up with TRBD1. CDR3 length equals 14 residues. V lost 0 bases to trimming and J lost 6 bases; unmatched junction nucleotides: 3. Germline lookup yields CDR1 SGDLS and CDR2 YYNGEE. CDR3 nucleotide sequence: TGTGCCAGCAGCGTAGGGGCAGGGGGCAATGAGCAGTTCTTC. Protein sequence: CASSVGAGGNEQFF.

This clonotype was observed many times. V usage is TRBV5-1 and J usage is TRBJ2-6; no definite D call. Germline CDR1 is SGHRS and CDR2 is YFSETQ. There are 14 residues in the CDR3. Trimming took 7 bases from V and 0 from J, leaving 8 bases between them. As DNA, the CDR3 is TGCGCCAGCCGACTGACCTCTGGGGCCAACGTCCTGACTTTC. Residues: CASRLTSGANVLTF. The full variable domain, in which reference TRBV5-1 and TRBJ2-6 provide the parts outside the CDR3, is KAGVTQTPRYLIKTRGQQVTLSCSPISGHRSVSWYQQTPGQGLQFLFEYFSETQRNKGNFPGRFSGRQFSNSRSEMNVSTLELGDSALYLCASRLTSGANVLTFGAGSRLTVL.

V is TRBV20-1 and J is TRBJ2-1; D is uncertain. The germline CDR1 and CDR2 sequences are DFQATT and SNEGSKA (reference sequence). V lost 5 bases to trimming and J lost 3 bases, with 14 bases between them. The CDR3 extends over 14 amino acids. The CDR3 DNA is TGCAGTGCTCTAGTCCCACCGGGCTACAATGAGCAGTTCTTC. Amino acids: CSALVPPGYNEQFF.

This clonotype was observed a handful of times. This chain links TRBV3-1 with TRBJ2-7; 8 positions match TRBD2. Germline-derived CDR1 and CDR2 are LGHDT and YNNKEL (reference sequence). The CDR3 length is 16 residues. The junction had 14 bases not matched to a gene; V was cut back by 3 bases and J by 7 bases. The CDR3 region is CASSQTSGTRVLEQYF. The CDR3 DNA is TGTGCCAGCAGCCAGACTTCCGGGACTAGAGTCCTTGAGCAGTACTTC.

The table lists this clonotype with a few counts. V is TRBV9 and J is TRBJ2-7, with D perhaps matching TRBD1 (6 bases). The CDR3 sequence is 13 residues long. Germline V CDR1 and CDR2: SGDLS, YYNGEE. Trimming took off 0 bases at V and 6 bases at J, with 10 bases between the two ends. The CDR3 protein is CASSVGGGSEQYF. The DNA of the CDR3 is TGTGCCAGCAGCGTAGGAGGGGGAAGCGAGCAGTACTTC.

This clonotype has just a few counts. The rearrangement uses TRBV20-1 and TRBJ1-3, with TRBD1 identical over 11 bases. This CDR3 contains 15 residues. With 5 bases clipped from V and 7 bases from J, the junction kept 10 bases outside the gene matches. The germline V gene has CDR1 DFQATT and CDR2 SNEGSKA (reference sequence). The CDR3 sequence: CSAEGPGTGGNTIYF. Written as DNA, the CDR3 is TGCAGTGCTGAAGGACCCGGGACAGGGGGGAACACCATATATTTT.

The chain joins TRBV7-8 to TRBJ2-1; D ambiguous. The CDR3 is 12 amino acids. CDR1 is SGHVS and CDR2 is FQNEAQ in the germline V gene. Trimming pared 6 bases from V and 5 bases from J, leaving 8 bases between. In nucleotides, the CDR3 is TGTGCCAGCAGTTTACGGCACAATGAGCAGTTCTTC. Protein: CASSLRHNEQFF.

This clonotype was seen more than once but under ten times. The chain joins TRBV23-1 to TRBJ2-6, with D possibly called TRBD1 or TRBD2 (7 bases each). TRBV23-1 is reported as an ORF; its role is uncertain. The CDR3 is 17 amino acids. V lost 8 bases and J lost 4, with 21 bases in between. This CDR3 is CASLPGGQPRGANVLTF. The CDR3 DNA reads TGCGCCAGCCTCCCGGGGGGACAGCCCCGAGGGGCCAACGTCCTGACTTTC.

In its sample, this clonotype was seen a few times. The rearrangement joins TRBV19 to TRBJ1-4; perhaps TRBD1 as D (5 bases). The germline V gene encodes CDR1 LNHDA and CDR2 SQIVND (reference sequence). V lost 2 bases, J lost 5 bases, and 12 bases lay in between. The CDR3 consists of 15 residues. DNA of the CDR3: TGTGCCAGTAGTATACTCGGGGCAGAGAATGAAAAACTGTTTTTT. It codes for CASSILGAENEKLFF.

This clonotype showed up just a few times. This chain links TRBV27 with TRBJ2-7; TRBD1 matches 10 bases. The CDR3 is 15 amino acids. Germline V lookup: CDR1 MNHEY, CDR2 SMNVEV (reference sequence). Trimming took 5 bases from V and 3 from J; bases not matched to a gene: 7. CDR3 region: CASSTIGTGVYEQYF. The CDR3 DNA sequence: TGTGCCAGCAGTACCATCGGGACAGGGGTCTACGAGCAGTACTTC.

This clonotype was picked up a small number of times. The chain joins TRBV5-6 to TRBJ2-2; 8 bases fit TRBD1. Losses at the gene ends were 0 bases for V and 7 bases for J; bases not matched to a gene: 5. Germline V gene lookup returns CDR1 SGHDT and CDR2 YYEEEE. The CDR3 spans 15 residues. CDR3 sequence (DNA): TGTGCCAGCAGCTTGGCGAGGACAGGGTTCGGGGAGCTGTTTTTT. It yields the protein CASSLARTGFGELFF.

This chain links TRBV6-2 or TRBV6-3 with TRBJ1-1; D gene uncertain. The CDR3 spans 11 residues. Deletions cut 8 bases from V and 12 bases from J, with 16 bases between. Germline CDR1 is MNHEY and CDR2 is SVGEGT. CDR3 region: CASDAYGVTFF. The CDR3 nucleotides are TGTGCCAGCGATGCATACGGTGTAACTTTCTTT.

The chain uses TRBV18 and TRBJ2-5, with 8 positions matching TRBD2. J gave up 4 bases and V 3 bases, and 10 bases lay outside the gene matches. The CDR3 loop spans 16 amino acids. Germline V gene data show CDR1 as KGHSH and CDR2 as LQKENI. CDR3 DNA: TGTGCCAGCTCACCGGAGGCGGGAGGAGTATCAGAGACCCAGTACTTC. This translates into CASSPEAGGVSETQYF.

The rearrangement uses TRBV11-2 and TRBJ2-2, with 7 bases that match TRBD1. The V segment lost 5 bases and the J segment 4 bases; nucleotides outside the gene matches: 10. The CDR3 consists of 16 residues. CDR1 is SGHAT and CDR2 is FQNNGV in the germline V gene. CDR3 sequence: CASSPSGQGVTGELFF. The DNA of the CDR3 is TGTGCCAGCAGCCCCAGTGGGCAGGGGGTCACCGGGGAGCTGTTTTTT.

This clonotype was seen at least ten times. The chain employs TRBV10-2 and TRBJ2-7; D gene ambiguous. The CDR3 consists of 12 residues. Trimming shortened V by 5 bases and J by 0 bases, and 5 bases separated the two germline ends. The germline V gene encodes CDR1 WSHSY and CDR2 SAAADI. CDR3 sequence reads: CASSWSSYEQYF. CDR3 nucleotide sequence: TGCGCCAGCAGTTGGAGCTCCTACGAGCAGTACTTC.

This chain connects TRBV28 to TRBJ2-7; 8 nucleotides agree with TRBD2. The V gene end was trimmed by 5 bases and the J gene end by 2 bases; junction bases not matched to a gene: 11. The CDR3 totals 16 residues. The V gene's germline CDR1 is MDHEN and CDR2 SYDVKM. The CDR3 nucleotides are TGTGCCAGCAGTCCAATTAGCGGGAACTACCCCTACGAGCAGTACTTC. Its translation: CASSPISGNYPYEQYF.

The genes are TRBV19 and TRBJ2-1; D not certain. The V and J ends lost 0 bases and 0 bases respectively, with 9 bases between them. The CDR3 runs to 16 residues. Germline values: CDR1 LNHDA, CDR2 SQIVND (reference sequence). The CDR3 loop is CASSIESANSYNEQFF. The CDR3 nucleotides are TGTGCCAGTAGTATAGAGAGCGCCAACTCCTACAATGAGCAGTTCTTC.

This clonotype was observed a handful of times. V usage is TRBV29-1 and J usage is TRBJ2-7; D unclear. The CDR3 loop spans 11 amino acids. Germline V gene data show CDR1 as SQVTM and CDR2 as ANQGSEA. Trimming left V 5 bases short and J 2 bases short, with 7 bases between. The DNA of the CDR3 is TGCAGCGTTCCTCGGGCCTACGAGCAGTACTTC. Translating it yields CSVPRAYEQYF.

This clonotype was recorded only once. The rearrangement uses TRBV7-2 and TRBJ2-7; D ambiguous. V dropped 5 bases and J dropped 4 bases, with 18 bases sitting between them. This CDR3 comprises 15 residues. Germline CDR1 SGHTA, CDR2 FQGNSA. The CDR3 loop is CASSLFGSALYEQYF. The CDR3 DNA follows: TGTGCCAGCAGCCTCTTCGGGTCGGCACTTTACGAGCAGTACTTC.

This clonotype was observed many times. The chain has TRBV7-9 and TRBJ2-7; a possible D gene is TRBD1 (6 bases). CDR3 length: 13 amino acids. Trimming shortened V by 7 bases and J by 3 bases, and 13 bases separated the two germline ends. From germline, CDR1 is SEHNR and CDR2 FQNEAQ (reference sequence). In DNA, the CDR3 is TGTGCCAGCAACGAACAGGGTTACTACGAGCAGTACTTC. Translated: CASNEQGYYEQYF.

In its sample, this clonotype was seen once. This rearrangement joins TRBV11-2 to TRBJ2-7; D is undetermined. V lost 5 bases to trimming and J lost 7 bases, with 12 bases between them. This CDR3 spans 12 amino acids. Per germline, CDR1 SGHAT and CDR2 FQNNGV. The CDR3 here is CASSPFLGEQYF. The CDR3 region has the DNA TGTGCCAGCAGCCCCTTTCTGGGAGAGCAGTACTTC.

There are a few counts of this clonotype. The CDR3 here is CATSRGSGLQETQYF. The CDR3 bases are TGTGCCACCAGCAGAGGTTCGGGACTACAAGAGACCCAGTACTTC. V and J are TRBV15 and TRBJ2-5; TRBD2 matches at 7 bases. The CDR3 runs to 15 residues. Germline values: CDR1 LNHNV, CDR2 YYDKDF (reference sequence). Unmatched junction bases numbered 4, after V lost 1 base and J lost 2 bases.

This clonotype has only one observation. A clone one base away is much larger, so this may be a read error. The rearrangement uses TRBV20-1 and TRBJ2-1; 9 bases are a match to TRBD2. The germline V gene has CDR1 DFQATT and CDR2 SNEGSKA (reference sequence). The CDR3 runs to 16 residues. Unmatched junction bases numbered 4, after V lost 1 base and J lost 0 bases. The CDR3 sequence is CSARGLAGSSYNEQFF. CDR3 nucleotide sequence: TGCAGTGCTAGAGGGCTAGCGGGGTCCTCCTACAATGAGCAGTTCTTC.

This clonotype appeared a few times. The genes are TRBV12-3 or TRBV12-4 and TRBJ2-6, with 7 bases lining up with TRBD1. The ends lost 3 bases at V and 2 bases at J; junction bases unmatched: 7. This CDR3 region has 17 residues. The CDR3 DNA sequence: TGTGCCAGCAGTTTGACGACAGGGTGGACTGGGGCCAACGTCCTGACTTTC. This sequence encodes CASSLTTGWTGANVLTF.

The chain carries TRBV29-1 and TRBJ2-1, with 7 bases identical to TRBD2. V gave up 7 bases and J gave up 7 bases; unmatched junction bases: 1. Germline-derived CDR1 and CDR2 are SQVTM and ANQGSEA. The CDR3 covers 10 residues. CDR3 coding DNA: TGCAGCGATAGCGGGAATGAGCAGTTCTTC. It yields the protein CSDSGNEQFF.

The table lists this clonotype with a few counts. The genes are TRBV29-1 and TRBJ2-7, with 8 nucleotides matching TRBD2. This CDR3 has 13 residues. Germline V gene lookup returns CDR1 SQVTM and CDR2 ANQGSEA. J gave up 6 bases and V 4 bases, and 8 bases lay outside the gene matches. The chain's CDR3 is CSVAGRLASEQYF. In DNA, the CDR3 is TGCAGCGTTGCTGGGAGACTAGCGTCCGAGCAGTACTTC.